This T cell receptor beta chain was documented in a study of CD8 T cells in ankylosing spondylitis. Whole-study results and caveats: Reactive arthritis synovial fluid and blood previously showed some of these motif variants. Disease-linked clones proved CD8+ and comparatively uncommon in peripheral blood. Blood from ankylosing spondylitis patients appeared to carry a characteristic roughly eight-variant TCR beta motif. There was reportedly significant enrichment of clones that were disease-linked in matched ankylosing spondylitis synovial fluid.

Each CDR3 protein is one row after TCRdb ran MiXCR on the 5' RACE reads. The sample has about 170,000 distinct CDR3 sequences; approximately 20% are singletons. Germline V CDR1 and CDR2: SGHDT, YYEEEE. There are 13 residues in the CDR3. V gave up 4 bases and J gave up 4 bases, with 9 bases separating them. This clonotype was detected many times. Its antigen is unknown. The sequence was collected from a male donor with ankylosing spondylitis or in good health (not recorded which). The rearrangement joins TRBV5-6 to TRBJ1-5; D is unresolved. Source material: blood, either unsorted or a sorted T cell fraction (not recorded which). The CDR3, as DNA: TGTGCCAGCAGCGTAGGACGGAATCAGCCCCAGCATTTT. Translated, it gives CASSVGRNQPQHF.